This T cell receptor (beta chain) is from a study of cytomegalovirus exposure and HLA in healthy donors. The study did not record CMV serostatus for this donor. Trimming cost V 3 bases and J 0 bases; bases outside gene matches: 1. The CDR3 is 14 amino acids. Germline V gives CDR1 SGHTA, CDR2 FQGNSA. Researchers ran the PCR with 60 Vbeta and 13 Jbeta primers. This table comes from immunoSEQ multiplex PCR, and its TCRdb copy is limited to in-frame clones, with some not included. The data contain roughly 100,000 clones, around 57% of them singletons. The study, taken as a whole, reports: Owing to their indistinguishability, certain V segments, notably TRBV6-2 and TRBV6-3, were excluded. In a later analysis, the majority of CMV-associated beta chains seemingly showed HLA restriction. As a later analysis revealed, the rate of TCR association differed by HLA locus, with DRB1 most and HLA-C fewest.

This clone was counted between two and nine times. Its antigen is currently unknown. The origin of this receptor is a human donor in good health. This chain connects TRBV7-2 to TRBJ2-7; 8 bases line up with TRBD2. Sequenced material: PBMCs. CDR3 residues: CASSFGLASYEQYF. CDR3 bases: TGTGCCAGCAGCTTCGGACTAGCCTCCTACGAGCAGTACTTC.